The T cell receptor beta chain under discussion was sequenced for a study of T cell changes during pregnancy in multiple sclerosis. This table comes from immunoSEQ multiplex PCR, and its TCRdb copy is limited to in-frame clones, with some not included. The sample records roughly 49,000 clones, around 93% being singletons. The CDR3 covers 21 residues. The germline V gene has CDR1 SGDLS and CDR2 YYNGEE. The V gene end was trimmed by 3 bases and the J gene end by 1 base; junction bases not matched to a gene: 18. Source: CD8+ T cells from peripheral blood mononuclear cells, taken in the first trimester of pregnancy. The chain joins TRBV9 to TRBJ2-2, with TRBD1 identical over 10 bases. The source is a female donor with multiple sclerosis, enrolled in a pregnancy study. CDR3 region: CASSGPRTGGGVLRNTGELFF. The DNA for the CDR3 is TGTGCCAGCAGCGGCCCCCGGACAGGGGGAGGTGTGTTAAGGAACACCGGGGAGCTGTTTTTT.